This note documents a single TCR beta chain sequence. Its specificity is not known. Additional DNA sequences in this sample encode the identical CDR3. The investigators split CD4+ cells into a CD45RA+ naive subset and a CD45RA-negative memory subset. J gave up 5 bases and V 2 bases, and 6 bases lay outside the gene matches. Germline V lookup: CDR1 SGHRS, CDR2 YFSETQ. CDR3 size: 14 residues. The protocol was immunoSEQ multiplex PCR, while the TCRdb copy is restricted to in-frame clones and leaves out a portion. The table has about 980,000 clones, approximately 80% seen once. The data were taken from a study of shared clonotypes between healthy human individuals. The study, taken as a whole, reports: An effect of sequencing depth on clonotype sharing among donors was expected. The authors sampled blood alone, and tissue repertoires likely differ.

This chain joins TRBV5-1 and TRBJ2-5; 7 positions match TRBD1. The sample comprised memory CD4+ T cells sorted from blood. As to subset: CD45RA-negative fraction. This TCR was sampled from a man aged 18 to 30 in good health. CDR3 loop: CASSLDRVGETQYF. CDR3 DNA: TGCGCCAGCAGCTTAGACAGGGTCGGTGAGACCCAGTACTTC.